This is a list of T cell receptor beta chains from one sample in a study of shared clonotypes between healthy human individuals. Clones were read by immunoSEQ multiplex PCR, and TCRdb kept only the in-frame ones, dropping some. The sample lists roughly 1,100,000 clones, roughly 80% occurring once. Specimen: memory CD4+ T cells sorted from blood. The source is a man aged 18 to 35 in good health. Each CDR3 is given with its conserved first and last residue. The D gene is left open where the match is weak. Some rows mark clone size as missing; the rest say once, few, many or name a class of expanded clone.

J gene	clone size	D gene	V gene	CDR3 protein	CDR3 DNA
TRBJ1-3	-	TRBD1	TRBV9	CASSVDGQGVNTIYF	TGTGCCAGCAGCGTAGATGGACAGGGTGTGAACACCATATATTTT
TRBJ1-1	-	TRBD1	TRBV2	CASSYRGMNTEAFF	TGTGCCAGCAGTTACAGGGGGATGAACACTGAAGCTTTCTTT
TRBJ2-3	-	TRBD2	TRBV7-2	CASSPWTSGTDTQYF	TGTGCCAGCAGCCCGTGGACTAGCGGCACAGATACGCAGTATTTT
TRBJ1-6	-	-	TRBV6-1	CASSEAPPNSPLHF	TGTGCCAGCAGTGAAGCCCCACCGAATTCACCCCTCCACTTT
TRBJ2-5	once	TRBD1	TRBV5-1	CASSSSGGGETQYF	TGCGCCAGCAGCTCCTCAGGGGGCGGAGAGACCCAGTACTTC
TRBJ2-1	-	-	TRBV15	CATSTVFRGPNEQFF	TGTGCCACCAGCACCGTGTTTCGGGGACCCAATGAGCAGTTCTTC
TRBJ1-3	few	-	TRBV2	CASSRDRNSGNTIYF	TGTGCCAGCAGTCGGGACCGAAACTCTGGAAACACCATATATTTT
TRBJ1-5	-	TRBD1	TRBV28	CASNRGQGGNQPQHF	TGTGCCAGCAACCGCGGACAGGGAGGCAATCAGCCCCAGCATTTT
TRBJ2-2	-	-	TRBV5-1	CASSTTQNTGELFF	TGCGCCAGCAGCACGACTCAGAACACCGGGGAGCTGTTTTTT
TRBJ2-3	-	TRBD2	TRBV28	CASSSRTSGGGNTDTQYF	TGTGCCAGCAGTTCCCGGACTAGCGGGGGGGGAAACACAGATACGCAGTATTTT
TRBJ2-3	-	-	TRBV29-1	CSLRPGSSTDTQYF	TGCAGCCTCCGCCCGGGTTCGAGCACAGATACGCAGTATTTT
TRBJ2-5	-	-	TRBV7-2	CASSLQNSQETQYF	TGTGCCAGCAGCTTACAGAACTCCCAAGAGACCCAGTACTTC
TRBJ2-3	few	-	TRBV19	CASSIERIGIVTDTQYF	TGTGCCAGTAGTATAGAGAGAATAGGGATCGTTACAGATACGCAGTATTTT
TRBJ1-2	few	-	TRBV30	CASTTGKTYGYTF	TGTGCCTCGACGACCGGGAAAACTTATGGCTACACCTTC
TRBJ1-2	-	-	TRBV27	CASRLLGQLRNDYLNYGYTF	TGTGCCAGCAGACTGCTCGGGCAGTTAAGGAATGACTATTTAAACTATGGCTACACCTTC
TRBJ2-6	-	TRBD1	TRBV5-8	CASSSGQSGANVLTF	TGTGCCAGCAGCTCGGGACAGTCTGGGGCCAACGTCCTGACTTTC
TRBJ2-1	-	TRBD1	TRBV5-1	CASSFTGQYNEQFF	TGCGCCAGCAGCTTTACGGGACAGTACAATGAGCAGTTCTTC
TRBJ1-1	-	-	TRBV27	CASRRPQGVGNTEAFF	TGTGCCAGCAGAAGACCCCAGGGAGTTGGGAACACTGAAGCTTTCTTT
TRBJ2-7	-	-	TRBV5-1	CASSSDWGYEQYF	TGCGCCAGCAGTTCGGACTGGGGCTACGAGCAGTACTTC
TRBJ1-6	-	TRBD1	TRBV5-4	CASSLGTENSPLHF	TGTGCCAGCAGCTTAGGGACAGAGAATTCACCCCTCCACTTT
TRBJ1-2	-	-	TRBV2	CASSEARSGRGRGYTF	TGTGCCAGCAGTGAAGCGCGGTCTGGCAGGGGACGCGGCTACACCTTC
TRBJ2-7	-	TRBD1	TRBV28	CASKGQGRNEQYF	TGTGCCAGCAAGGGACAGGGAAGGAACGAGCAGTACTTC
TRBJ1-4	-	-	TRBV30	CAWRTDRDEKLFF	TGTGCCTGGAGGACGGACCGCGATGAAAAACTGTTTTTT
TRBJ2-4	-	TRBD1	TRBV5-6	CASSPYMTGERNIQYF	TGTGCCAGCAGCCCCTACATGACAGGGGAGAGAAACATTCAGTACTTC
TRBJ1-5	-	-	TRBV5-3	CASAPGWGDPSNQPQHF	TGTGCCAGCGCTCCCGGGTGGGGGGACCCTAGCAATCAGCCCCAGCATTTT
TRBJ2-7	-	-	TRBV29-1	CSFRGQGGYEQYF	TGCAGCTTTAGAGGCCAGGGGGGCTACGAGCAGTACTTC
TRBJ2-5	-	-	TRBV5-1	CASSPGGGQGRETQYF	TGCGCCAGCAGCCCGGGAGGCGGACAGGGAAGGGAGACCCAGTACTTC
TRBJ1-5	-	TRBD1	TRBV4-3	CASSQQQGAVQPQHF	TGCGCCAGCAGCCAACAACAGGGGGCGGTTCAGCCCCAGCATTTT